This record covers a single TCR beta chain. The antigen is unknown. This sample is drawn from a study of metastatic and nonmetastatic thyroid tumors. Trimming left V 1 base short and J 5 bases short, with 9 bases between. CDR1 MNHEY and CDR2 SVGAGI come from the germline V gene. CDR3 size: 15 residues. Thyroid surgery had not been preceded by any treatment in any patient. Findings of the study overall: Across blood and tumor, TCR beta diversity in malignant thyroid tumors was reportedly significantly higher than in benign nodules.

Original processing notes: A distant-metastasis classifier for papillary thyroid cancer was built using CDR3 differences across clinicopathological groups. MiXCR reprocessed the PCR reads for TCRdb. V and J calls and clone size were set by TCRdb, not the authors. The sample has 5,400 or so clones, roughly 34% seen once. This receptor was obtained from a female donor with papillary thyroid cancer or a benign thyroid nodule (not recorded which). Some clones in this sample may be carry-over from other donors' samples. The chain is built from TRBV6-5 and TRBJ1-6; D may be TRBD1 (6 bases). The sequencing input was adjacent normal tissue. The CDR3 reads CASSYYGGHNSPLHF. DNA of the CDR3: TGTGCCAGCAGTTACTATGGGGGCCATAATTCACCCCTCCACTTT.